These T cell receptor beta chains were read from a single sample in a study of T cells in Graves' hyperthyroidism and ophthalmopathy. TCRdb itself ran the multiplex PCR reads through MiXCR, one entry per CDR3 protein. The table has nearly 750,000 distinct CDR3 sequences, roughly a third seen once; the top ten hold 31%. Sequenced material: blood. The receptors originated from a middle-aged woman with Graves' hyperthyroidism. The CDR3 runs from the conserved cysteine through the conserved F or W. D genes are given only for firm matches. The listing skips clone size in some rows; elsewhere it reads once, few, many or a size class.

clone_size	j_call	d_call	v_call	cdr3_nt	cdr3_aa
many	TRBJ1-5	-	TRBV2	TGTGCCAGCAGTTCGCAGGGTTTCAGCAATCAGCCCCAGCATTTT	CASSSQGFSNQPQHF
-	TRBJ1-1	-	TRBV12-3/TRBV12-4	TGTGCCAGCAGTTTAAATATGCCGGGGGCCCTATCGGACACTGAAGCTTTCTTT	CASSLNMPGALSDTEAFF
-	TRBJ1-2	-	TRBV7-2	TGTGCCAGCAGTCCGACAGGCCCCTGGGGCTACACCTTC	CASSPTGPWGYTF
many	TRBJ1-2	TRBD1	TRBV14	TGTGCCAGCAGCCCGGACAGGACTAACTATGGCTACACCTTC	CASSPDRTNYGYTF
-	TRBJ2-2	-	TRBV19	TGTGCCAGTAGTATTTGGTACACTCACACCGGGGAGCTGTTTTTT	CASSIWYTHTGELFF
many	TRBJ1-2	TRBD1	TRBV7-2	TGTGCCAGCAGCCCTAGGGACAGCTCCCAATCTCATGGCTACACCTTC	CASSPRDSSQSHGYTF
-	TRBJ2-2	-	TRBV2	TGTGCCAGCAGTGAGGGAGGTCGGGTGGTCGCGAACACCGGGGAGCTGTTTTTT	CASSEGGRVVANTGELFF
once	TRBJ2-6	-	TRBV2	TGTGCCAGCAGTGAGGGGGGCGGGGCCAACGTCCTGACTTTC	CASSEGGGANVLTF
many	TRBJ1-2	-	TRBV7-2	TGTGCCAGCAGCTTAGACGCTAGGGGCTATGGCTACACCTTC	CASSLDARGYGYTF
many	TRBJ2-2	-	TRBV7-2	TGTGCCAGCAGCGCCGGATCGGACACCGGGGAGCTGTTTTTT	CASSAGSDTGELFF
-	TRBJ1-2	TRBD1	TRBV2	TGTGCCAGCGCCGAGCGACAGGGGCAGACTGGCTACACCTTC	CASAERQGQTGYTF
-	TRBJ2-7	-	TRBV6-1	TGTGCCAGCAGACGACAGGGCTTGGGAGCGGGTGCCTCCTACGAGCAGTACTTC	CASRRQGLGAGASYEQYF
few	TRBJ1-5	TRBD1	TRBV12-3/TRBV12-4	TGTGCCAGCAGTTTATGGACAGGGGGCGGCAATCAGCCCCAGCATTTT	CASSLWTGGGNQPQHF
-	TRBJ1-5	TRBD1	TRBV28	TGTGCCAGCATTGGGACAGGTCCCAATAGCAATCAGCCCCAGCATTTT	CASIGTGPNSNQPQHF
-	TRBJ1-5	-	TRBV7-9	TGTGCCAGCAGCTTAGATGGTGGGGAAAGGTCAGCAAATCAGCCCCAGCATTTT	CASSLDGGERSANQPQHF
many	TRBJ2-5	-	TRBV13	TGTGCCAGCAGCTTGCTAGAAGAGACCCAGTACTTC	CASSLLEETQYF
-	TRBJ2-5	TRBD2	TRBV20-1	TGCAGTGCTATGGGGCTAGCGGGAGGATACAAGACCCAGTACTTC	CSAMGLAGGYKTQYF
-	TRBJ1-1	TRBD1	TRBV13	TGTGCCAGCAGCGTGGACAGGGCCAGGGCCACTGAAGCTTTCTTT	CASSVDRARATEAFF
-	TRBJ2-5	TRBD2	TRBV12-3/TRBV12-4	TGTGCCAGCAGAAGACTAGCGGCCTTTCGGGAGACCCAGTACTTC	CASRRLAAFRETQYF
many	TRBJ2-2	-	TRBV10-3	TGTGCCATCAAAAGCGAGAACACCGGGGAGCTGTTTTTT	CAIKSENTGELFF
many	TRBJ1-2	-	TRBV7-2	TGTGCCAGCAGCTTAGTAGTCGGTAACTATGGCTACACCTTC	CASSLVVGNYGYTF
-	TRBJ2-5	TRBD2	TRBV20-1	TGCAGTGCCAGGGAGACTAGCCGAGCGGAGACCCAGTACTTC	CSARETSRAETQYF
many	TRBJ1-3	-	TRBV7-2	TGTGCCAGCAGCAGGGCAGGGGACTCTGGAAACACCATATATTTT	CASSRAGDSGNTIYF
-	TRBJ2-7	TRBD1	TRBV10-3	TGTGCCATCAGTTTATCCTTCAGGGGGCGGACCTACGAGCAGTACTTC	CAISLSFRGRTYEQYF
once	TRBJ1-2	-	TRBV24-1	TGTGCCACCAGTGCCCCGACAGACGATGGCTACACCTTC	CATSAPTDDGYTF
many	TRBJ1-1	TRBD1	TRBV6-5	TGTGCCAGCAGTTACGGGGACAGGACTGAAGCTTTCTTT	CASSYGDRTEAFF
many	TRBJ2-5	-	TRBV29-1	TGCAGCGCAAAAGGGTTCCAAGAGACCCAGTACTTC	CSAKGFQETQYF
-	TRBJ1-3	-	TRBV6-5	TGTGCCAGCAGCGGGCCGGACAGAGTCGCAACAATCTCTGGAAACACCATATATTTT	CASSGPDRVATISGNTIYF
many	TRBJ2-7	-	TRBV24-1	TGTGCCACCAGTGATAAAAAGTCCGAGCAGTACTTC	CATSDKKSEQYF
many	TRBJ2-5	-	TRBV29-1	TGCAGCGCCCGCCCCGGGTCTCACTCCCAAGAGACCCAGTACTTC	CSARPGSHSQETQYF
many	TRBJ1-2	TRBD1	TRBV10-2	TGCGCCAGCAGTGCCCTGGACAGGGGGCAAAAGGGCTACACCTTC	CASSALDRGQKGYTF
-	TRBJ1-2	TRBD1	TRBV10-3	TGTGCCATCAGTGAGAAAGTGGACAGGGGCTTCTCCTATGGCTACACCTTC	CAISEKVDRGFSYGYTF
many	TRBJ1-1	-	TRBV25-1	TGTGCCAGCAGTGAATTTCATGGTATACCCCTCCCCGCAGGGGTCACTGAAGCTTTCTTT	CASSEFHGIPLPAGVTEAFF
few	TRBJ1-5	-	TRBV7-2	TGTGCCAGCAGTACGGGGGTTTATCAGCCCCAGCATTTT	CASSTGVYQPQHF
-	TRBJ1-3	TRBD1	TRBV2	TGTGCCAGCAGTTTAGGAAATACAGGGGGCGTAAACACCATATATTTT	CASSLGNTGGVNTIYF
-	TRBJ1-1	-	TRBV2	TGTGCCAACCGCTTAGGGAACAATGAGCAGTTCTTT	CANRLGNNEQFF
few	TRBJ2-7	TRBD1	TRBV4-1	TGCGCCAGCAGCCAGACAGGGGCCCCCTACGAGCAGTACTTC	CASSQTGAPYEQYF
-	TRBJ2-7	-	TRBV5-1	TGCGCCAGCAGCTTGGCCGGGGGCCGCTCACCCTACGAGCAGTACTTC	CASSLAGGRSPYEQYF
few	TRBJ1-5	-	TRBV2	TGTGCCAGCAGTTTATGGGGGTTAGGAAATCAGCCCCAGCATTTT	CASSLWGLGNQPQHF
-	TRBJ1-4	-	TRBV6-5	TGTGCCAGCAGCTCATCCGGGACGGCGGCCTCAGAACTGTTTTTT	CASSSSGTAASELFF
-	TRBJ2-7	-	TRBV10-3	TGTGCCATCAGTGGAGATTTCTCCTACGAGCAGTACTTC	CAISGDFSYEQYF
-	TRBJ1-1	TRBD1	TRBV5-1	TGCGCCAGCAGCCACTCACAGGGGGCTGGCACTGAAGCTTTCTTT	CASSHSQGAGTEAFF
-	TRBJ2-2	-	TRBV6-5	TGTGCCAGCAGTTACAGTAGGTTCACCGGGGAGCTGTATTTT	CASSYSRFTGELYF
-	TRBJ2-5	-	TRBV3-1	TGTGCCAGCAGCCACTCGGGAGAAGAGACCCAGTACTTC	CASSHSGEETQYF
-	TRBJ2-7	-	TRBV4-3	TGCGCCAGCAGCCTCACGACAGCCGCGTCCCACGAGCAGTACTTC	CASSLTTAASHEQYF
-	TRBJ2-7	TRBD1	TRBV7-2	TGCGCCAGCAGCCAAGATCCAGGACAGGGTGACTACGAGCAGTACTTC	CASSQDPGQGDYEQYF
many	TRBJ2-7	TRBD2	TRBV13	TGTGCCAGCCAGCGGGAGGACGCCTACGAGCAGTACTTC	CASQREDAYEQYF
-	TRBJ2-1	-	TRBV7-2	TGTGCCAGCAGCACCAGGGTGCATGAGCAGTTCTTC	CASSTRVHEQFF
-	TRBJ2-5	TRBD2	TRBV6-6	TGTGCCAGCAGCCAAGAATCCTCGGGGGGGCAAGAGACCCAGTACTTC	CASSQESSGGQETQYF
few	TRBJ1-2	-	TRBV2	TGTGCCAGCAGTGTAAACCCGGGCTCCGAACCCCATGGCTACACCTTC	CASSVNPGSEPHGYTF
-	TRBJ1-3	-	TRBV7-7	TGTGCTAGCAGCCAAGTTTCGGGGAATGGAAACACCATATATTTT	CASSQVSGNGNTIYF
many	TRBJ1-1	-	TRBV28	TGTGCCAGCAGTAAGGGAAACACTGAAGCTTTCTTT	CASSKGNTEAFF
-	TRBJ2-2	TRBD2	TRBV6-5	TGTGCCAGCAGTTTAGCCCGACCAGCGGGAGGGAACGGGGAGCTGTTTTTT	CASSLARPAGGNGELFF
-	TRBJ2-7	-	TRBV18	TGTGCCAGCTCACCGTACTCCTACGAGCAGTACTTC	CASSPYSYEQYF
-	TRBJ2-5	TRBD2	TRBV20-1	TGCAGTGCTAGAGAACTAGCGGGAGGGTCGCCTTGGAAGGAGACCCAGTACTTC	CSARELAGGSPWKETQYF